These 26 T cell receptor beta chains were all obtained from the same sample, sequenced in a study of T cell repertoires in cytomegalovirus infection (dated by TCRdb to the late 2010s). Sequencing took place on an Illumina HiSeq 1500. TCRdb reprocessing: public reads trimmed at Q25 with fastp, clones called with MiXCR, in-frame beta chains kept. Rows matching on CDR3 protein sequence are summarized as one entry with the most common DNA and genes. This sample has about 150,000 distinct CDR3 sequences in its table, and 23% of those were observed once. The ten largest clones represent 9.5% to 13% of the sample. Sequencing was performed on PBMCs. These receptors were taken from a human donor in good health (CMV status not recorded). Some clones in this sample may be carry-over from other donors' samples.

In this sample, this clonotype turned up a few times. The chain carries TRBV7-2 and TRBJ2-5; the D is unclear. CDR1 is SGHTA, CDR2 FQGNSA, per germline. This CDR3 comprises 11 residues. Between the trimmed V and J ends, which lost 6 bases and 8 bases, there was a span of 10 bases. The CDR3 DNA reads TGTGCCAGCAGTTACGACCGCACCCAGTACTTC. It yields the protein CASSYDRTQYF.

A few counts support this clonotype. The chain carries TRBV20-1 and TRBJ1-5; D remains ambiguous. The V and J ends lost 3 bases and 5 bases respectively, with 17 bases between them. Germline V gene lookup returns CDR1 DFQATT and CDR2 SNEGSKA (reference sequence). The CDR3 runs 15 residues. CDR3 protein: CSARREYNVDQPQHF. DNA for the CDR3: TGCAGTGCTAGGCGTGAATATAACGTGGATCAGCCCCAGCATTTT.

This clonotype was seen more than once but under ten times. The chain employs TRBV11-2 and TRBJ1-4; D possibly corresponds to TRBD1 (5 bases). With 5 bases removed from V and 5 bases from J, the gap between germline ends came to 12 bases. Germline V gives CDR1 SGHAT, CDR2 FQNNGV. The CDR3 has 14 residues. This CDR3 is CASSPRELNEKLFF. CDR3 nucleotides: TGTGCCAGCAGCCCCAGGGAACTCAATGAAAAACTGTTTTTT. Drawing the rest from reference TRBV11-2 and TRBJ1-4, the complete variable domain is EAGVAQSPRYKIIEKRQSVAFWCNPISGHATLYWYQQILGQGPKLLIQFQNNGVVDDSQLPKDRFSAERLKGVDSTLKIQPAKLEDSAVYLCASSPRELNEKLFFGSGTQLSVL.

There are a few counts of this clonotype. The chain employs TRBV29-1 and TRBJ2-3, with a possible D match to TRBD1 (6 bases). This CDR3 has 16 residues. Germline V gene lookup returns CDR1 SQVTM and CDR2 ANQGSEA. V lost 0 bases to trimming and J lost 0 bases, with 13 bases between them. In DNA form, the CDR3 reads TGCAGCGTTGAAGATCGGGACACCCGTAGCACAGATACGCAGTATTTT. Its translation: CSVEDRDTRSTDTQYF.

This clonotype was seen a handful of times. V is TRBV7-3 and J is TRBJ2-1; 7 positions match TRBD1. The CDR3 covers 16 residues. The trim removed 1 base at V and 3 bases at J, leaving 6 bases unmatched. Germline CDR1 and CDR2: SGHTA and FQGTGA. CDR3 nucleotide sequence: TGTGCCAGCAGCTTAAGTCCGGGACAGTACTACAATGAGCAGTTCTTC. It codes for CASSLSPGQYYNEQFF.

The chain is built from TRBV28 and TRBJ1-4, with D perhaps TRBD1 (5 bases). The CDR3 contains 14 residues. The germline gives CDR1 MDHEN, CDR2 SYDVKM. V was shortened by 3 bases and J by 7 bases, with 12 bases between the two germline ends. Written as DNA, the CDR3 is TGTGCCAGCAGTTTCTCCATCGGGGGTGAAAAACTGTTTTTT. As protein: CASSFSIGGEKLFF. Based on the CDR3 plus reference TRBV28 and TRBJ1-4, the full variable domain is DVKVTQSSRYLVKRTGEKVFLECVQDMDHENMFWYRQDPGLGLRLIYFSYDVKMKEKGDIPEGYSVSREKKERFSLILESASTNQTSMYLCASSFSIGGEKLFFGSGTQLSVL.

This chain links TRBV12-3 or TRBV12-4 with TRBJ1-1, with D uncertain. The V end lost 6 bases, the J end lost 6 bases, and 8 bases lay between the germline ends. CDR3 size: 11 residues. Written as DNA, the CDR3 is TGTGCCAGCAGAACGTTGTCTGAAGCTTTCTTT. It codes for CASRTLSEAFF.

This clonotype was counted only a few times. J is TRBJ1-1 and V is TRBV18; D is unresolved. CDR3 length: 13 amino acids. Between the trimmed V and J ends, which lost 2 bases and 4 bases, there was a span of 8 bases. The germline V gene has CDR1 KGHSH and CDR2 LQKENI. The CDR3 here is CASSPIIGTEAFF. The CDR3 DNA reads as TGTGCCAGCTCACCAATTATAGGCACTGAAGCTTTCTTT.

V usage is TRBV28 and J usage is TRBJ1-6, with TRBD1 as a possible D gene (5 bases). Germline V gene data show CDR1 as MDHEN and CDR2 as SYDVKM. The V gene lost 5 bases and the J gene lost 10 bases, with 15 bases spanning the gap. The CDR3 consists of 14 residues. CDR3 in amino acids: CASSITGFQSPLHF. CDR3 coding DNA: TGTGCCAGCAGTATCACAGGATTTCAATCACCCCTCCACTTT.

This chain uses TRBV28 with TRBJ2-7; a possible D gene is TRBD2 (6 bases). The germline V and J ends were trimmed by 7 bases and 5 bases, with 18 bases remaining between them. Germline loops: CDR1 MDHEN, CDR2 SYDVKM. This CDR3 comprises 14 residues. DNA for the CDR3: TGTGCCAGCACCGGACTATCGGGAGCCGACGAGCAGTACTTC. Its translation is CASTGLSGADEQYF.

This clonotype was observed a few times. This rearrangement joins TRBV15 to TRBJ2-1; 11 bases agree with TRBD2. The CDR3 runs 18 residues. Unmatched junction bases numbered 9, after V lost 5 bases and J lost 0 bases. Germline values: CDR1 LNHNV, CDR2 YYDKDF (reference sequence). CDR3 sequence: CATSAGLAERSSYNEQFF. The CDR3 DNA reads TGTGCCACCAGCGCGGGACTAGCGGAGAGAAGCTCCTACAATGAGCAGTTCTTC. Combining the CDR3 with reference TRBV15 and TRBJ2-1 gives the whole variable domain DAMVIQNPRYQVTQFGKPVTLSCSQTLNHNVMYWYQQKSSQAPKLLFHYYDKDFNNEADTPDNFQSRRPNTSFCFLDIRSPGLGDTAMYLCATSAGLAERSSYNEQFFGPGTRLTVL.

This clonotype came up a few times. The gene calls are TRBV12-3 or TRBV12-4 and TRBJ1-5; weak D call: TRBD1 (5 bases). The CDR3 length is 14 residues. Trimming left V 7 bases short and J 7 bases short, with 17 bases between. DNA of the CDR3: TGTGCCAGCACCCTGGTAGGGGCGGAACAGCCCCAGCATTTT. This gives the protein CASTLVGAEQPQHF.

CDR3 nucleotide sequence: TGTGCCAGCAGCCGGGAGGGCCCGGACGAGCAGTACTTC. As protein: CASSREGPDEQYF. This rearrangement joins TRBV7-9 to TRBJ2-7; 8 nucleotides match TRBD2. Germline V gives CDR1 SEHNR, CDR2 FQNEAQ (reference sequence). The V segment lost 5 bases and the J segment 5 bases; nucleotides outside the gene matches: 5. This CDR3 region has 13 residues.

This clonotype has at least ten counts. This rearrangement joins TRBV11-2 to TRBJ2-2, with 8 bases aligning to TRBD1. The CDR3 contains 15 residues. The V segment lost 5 bases and the J segment 6 bases; nucleotides outside the gene matches: 8. CDR1 is SGHAT, CDR2 FQNNGV, per germline. CDR3 bases: TGTGCCAGCAGCCTTCAGGGGGCTCTCCCCGGGGAGCTGTTTTTT. As protein: CASSLQGALPGELFF.

This clonotype was recorded at least ten times. The chain couples TRBV7-9 to TRBJ2-5, with a weak D call TRBD1 (6 bases). The V end was cut by 5 bases, the J end by 2 bases, with 9 bases between. Germline V lookup: CDR1 SEHNR, CDR2 FQNEAQ (reference sequence). CDR3 length equals 13 residues. The CDR3 region is CASSRDIQETQYF. In DNA, the CDR3 is TGTGCCAGCAGCCGGGACATTCAAGAGACCCAGTACTTC.

The chain carries TRBV18 and TRBJ1-2, with D hard to call. Germline loops: CDR1 KGHSH, CDR2 LQKENI. V lost 1 base and J lost 0, with 9 bases in between. This CDR3 spans 15 amino acids. DNA for the CDR3: TGTGCCAGCTCACCACTCAGTCTAGCTAACTATGGCTACACCTTC. This gives the protein CASSPLSLANYGYTF.

This clonotype was counted a few times. The chain carries TRBV28 and TRBJ2-7; 7 nucleotides line up with TRBD2. From germline, CDR1 is MDHEN and CDR2 SYDVKM. With 2 bases clipped from V and 5 bases from J, the junction kept 6 bases outside the gene matches. The CDR3 has 14 residues. CDR3 coding DNA: TGTGCCAGCAGTTTACTGCGGGGGTGGAACGAGCAGTACTTC. Its translation: CASSLLRGWNEQYF.

J is TRBJ2-7 and V is TRBV2; TRBD1 matches at 12 bases. V gave up 9 bases and J gave up 9 bases; unmatched junction bases: 9. CDR1 SNHLY and CDR2 FYNNEI come from the germline V gene. This CDR3 region has 13 residues. CDR3 loop: CARSGTGGKGQYF. In DNA form, the CDR3 reads TGTGCCAGATCCGGGACAGGGGGCAAAGGGCAGTACTTC.

A few counts support this clonotype. The V gene is TRBV29-1, the J gene TRBJ2-7, with unresolved D. CDR1 and CDR2 from the germline V gene are SQVTM and ANQGSEA. This CDR3 is built from 10 residues. Trimming took 6 bases from V and 5 from J, leaving 8 bases between them. The CDR3 protein is CSVLYDEQYF. CDR3 nucleotides: TGCAGCGTCTTATATGACGAGCAGTACTTC.

Many counts were recorded for this clonotype. The J gene is TRBJ1-2, the V gene TRBV7-8, with D unresolved. In germline, CDR1 is SGHVS, CDR2 FQNEAQ. This CDR3 is built from 17 residues. Trimming stripped 1 base from V and 1 base from J, with 16 bases between. The CDR3 region has the DNA TGTGCCAGCAGCTTAGTAATTCTGCCAGATAATAACTATGGCTACACCTTC. This translates into CASSLVILPDNNYGYTF. The complete variable domain, with remaining parts taken from reference TRBV7-8 and TRBJ1-2, reads GAGVSQSPRYKVAKRGQDVALRCDPISGHVSLFWYQQALGQGPEFLTYFQNEAQLDKSGLPSDRFFAERPEGSVSTLKIQRTQQEDSAVYLCASSLVILPDNNYGYTFGSGTRLTVV.

This clonotype was found many times. The chain links TRBV10-3 to TRBJ2-7; D not resolved. The CDR3 has 14 amino acids. V was shortened by 2 bases and J by 1 base, with 9 bases between the two germline ends. From germline, CDR1 is ENHRY and CDR2 SYGVKD. For the CDR3, the DNA is TGTGCCATCAGTGAGGACGCCAGGTCCTACGAGCAGTACTTC. Its translation: CAISEDARSYEQYF.

This clonotype was recorded at least ten times. The chain carries TRBV7-6 and TRBJ2-2; the match to TRBD1 covers 8 bases. The CDR3 runs 15 residues. The germline V gene has CDR1 SGHVS and CDR2 FNYEAQ. V trimming: 7 bases; J trimming: 2 bases; junction bases outside the gene matches: 6. CDR3 sequence: CASTPGTGNTGELFF. CDR3 nucleotide sequence: TGTGCCAGCACCCCCGGGACAGGAAACACCGGGGAGCTGTTTTTT.

The chain has TRBV7-9 and TRBJ2-2, with a weak D call TRBD2 (5 bases). This CDR3 comprises 14 residues. With 3 bases removed from V and 2 bases from J, the gap between germline ends came to 7 bases. In germline, CDR1 is SEHNR, CDR2 FQNEAQ (reference sequence). The CDR3: CASSFEGNTGELFF. The CDR3 nucleotides read TGTGCCAGCAGCTTTGAGGGAAACACCGGGGAGCTGTTTTTT.

This clonotype came up a few times. The chain has TRBV5-1 and TRBJ1-1; D call uncertain. This CDR3 region has 16 residues. With 0 bases removed from V and 1 base from J, the gap between germline ends came to 13 bases. Per germline, CDR1 SGHRS and CDR2 YFSETQ. The CDR3 nucleotides read TGCGCCAGCAGCTTGGTCCTGCAGGCCGGGAACACTGAAGCTTTCTTT. This codes for CASSLVLQAGNTEAFF.

This clonotype was found many times. The J gene is TRBJ2-1, the V gene TRBV7-2; 7 nucleotides align to TRBD1. With 0 bases clipped from V and 6 bases from J, the junction kept 5 bases outside the gene matches. The germline CDR1 and CDR2 sequences are SGHTA and FQGNSA. CDR3 size: 15 residues. In DNA form, the CDR3 reads TGTGCCAGCAGCTTAGCGAAGGGACAGTCCAATGAGCAGTTCTTC. This codes for CASSLAKGQSNEQFF.

On this clonotype itself: Germline is not matched at one junction end, which may reflect a read error. This chain connects TRBV4-1 to TRBJ2-7, with unresolved D. This CDR3 has 12 residues. Germline V CDR1 and CDR2: MGHRA, YSYEKL. The DNA for the CDR3 is TGTGCCAGCAGCCAAGATGTGGGCGAGCAGTACTTC. Its protein product is CASSQDVGEQYF.